The 27 T cell receptor beta chains below were found in one sample sequenced in a study of shared clonotypes between healthy human individuals. Only in-frame clones appear in the TCRdb table, and some are missing; sequencing was by immunoSEQ multiplex PCR. The top ten hold 0.045% to 0.07% of the sample, which has approximately 620,000 clones, about 96% seen once. Sequencing was done on a sample of naive CD4+ T cells sorted from blood. Subset here: CD45RA+ positively selected. Receptor source: a woman aged 25 to 39 in good health.

V and J are TRBV2 and TRBJ2-1; D possibly corresponds to TRBD2 (6 bases). The length of the CDR3 is 14 residues. In germline, CDR1 is SNHLY, CDR2 FYNNEI. Trimming shortened V by 4 bases and J by 4 bases, and 11 bases separated the two germline ends. CDR3 sequence reads: CASSGRDAYNEQFF. The CDR3 DNA reads TGTGCCAGCAGTGGGAGGGACGCTTACAATGAGCAGTTCTTC.

This chain connects TRBV28 to TRBJ1-2; 9 positions agree with TRBD1. Looked up from germline, CDR1 is MDHEN and CDR2 is SYDVKM. V dropped 7 bases and J dropped 6; count of bases not matched to a gene: 12. The CDR3 consists of 15 residues. CDR3 amino acids: CASTKLRDRADGYTF. The DNA for the CDR3 is TGTGCCAGCACTAAACTAAGGGACAGGGCGGATGGCTACACCTTC.

The chain is built from TRBV28 and TRBJ1-3, with D maybe TRBD1 (6 bases). V lost 6 bases and J 5 bases, leaving 17 bases between the germline ends. The CDR3 runs 15 residues. Germline V gene data show CDR1 as MDHEN and CDR2 as SYDVKM. CDR3 coding DNA: TGTGCCAGCAGAAAAGCACAGGGAACAAGAAACACCATATATTTT. Translated, it gives CASRKAQGTRNTIYF.

J is TRBJ2-2 and V is TRBV11-3; a possible D gene is TRBD1 (5 bases). Germline lookup yields CDR1 SGHNT and CDR2 YENEEA. V was cut by 2 bases and J by 0 bases, with 10 bases left in between. The CDR3 extends over 16 amino acids. The CDR3 here is CASSLQGYPNTGELFF. The CDR3, as DNA: TGTGCCAGCAGCTTACAGGGCTACCCGAACACCGGGGAGCTGTTTTTT.

This clone was recorded once. The chain carries TRBV7-9 and TRBJ1-3; D not resolved. Looked up from germline, CDR1 is SEHNR and CDR2 is FQNEAQ (reference sequence). The ends were cut back, 3 bases at V and 0 bases at J, with 9 bases in the middle. The CDR3 is 15 residues long. CDR3 protein: CASSFLEYSGNTIYF. CDR3 coding DNA: TGTGCCAGCAGCTTTCTGGAGTACTCTGGAAACACCATATATTTT. Combining the CDR3 with reference TRBV7-9 and TRBJ1-3 gives the whole variable domain DTGVSQNPRHKITKRGQNVTFRCDPISEHNRLYWYRQTLGQGPEFLTYFQNEAQLEKSRLLSDRFSAERPKGSFSTLEIQRTEQGDSAMYLCASSFLEYSGNTIYFGEGSWLTVV.

This sequence joins TRBV7-2 and TRBJ2-1; D unresolved. Trimming stripped 5 bases from V and 0 bases from J, with 14 bases between. In germline, CDR1 is SGHTA, CDR2 FQGNSA. The CDR3 has 16 residues. The CDR3 sequence: CASSPRPRSSYNEQFF. The CDR3 bases are TGTGCCAGCAGCCCCCGCCCCAGAAGCTCCTACAATGAGCAGTTCTTC.

The chain carries TRBV18 and TRBJ1-2; 8 nucleotides agree with TRBD1. This CDR3 is built from 16 residues. The V gene's germline CDR1 is KGHSH and CDR2 LQKENI. V gave up 4 bases and J gave up 0 bases; unmatched junction bases: 7. As DNA, the CDR3 is TGTGCCAGCTCACTATCGACAGGGGACGCTAACTATGGCTACACCTTC. Translating gives CASSLSTGDANYGYTF. Variable domain in full (rest from reference TRBV18 and TRBJ1-2): NAGVMQNPRHLVRRRGQEARLRCSPMKGHSHVYWYRQLPEEGLKFMVYLQKENIIDESGMPKERFSAEFPKEGPSILRIQQVVRGDSAAYFCASSLSTGDANYGYTFGSGTRLTVV.

The V call is TRBV7-9, the J call TRBJ2-3; 13 positions match TRBD2. CDR1 and CDR2 (germline): SEHNR, FQNEAQ (reference sequence). The length of the CDR3 is 15 residues. The ends lost 3 bases at V and 8 bases at J; junction bases unmatched: 5. The CDR3 DNA sequence: TGTGCCAGCAGCTTGGGACTAGCGGGGCCGGGTACGCAGTATTTT. As protein: CASSLGLAGPGTQYF.

The chain combines TRBV7-6 with TRBJ2-1; TRBD1 agrees at 10 bases. The V gene's germline CDR1 is SGHVS and CDR2 FNYEAQ. CDR3 length: 14 amino acids. With 4 bases clipped from V and 9 bases from J, the junction kept 6 bases outside the gene matches. CDR3 residues: CASSSGTGVVEQFF. In DNA, the CDR3 is TGTGCCAGCAGCTCCGGGACAGGGGTGGTTGAGCAGTTCTTC. The whole variable domain, remainder taken from reference TRBV7-6 and TRBJ2-1, is GAGVSQSPRYKVTKRGQDVALRCDPISGHVSLYWYRQALGQGPEFLTYFNYEAQQDKSGLPNDRFSAERPEGSISTLTIQRTEQRDSAMYRCASSSGTGVVEQFFGPGTRLTVL.

In this sample, this clone turned up once. The J gene is TRBJ1-3, the V gene TRBV5-1, with D perhaps TRBD1 (5 bases). Between the trimmed V and J ends, which lost 4 bases and 0 bases, there was a span of 14 bases. CDR1 SGHRS and CDR2 YFSETQ come from the germline V gene. CDR3 size: 16 residues. CDR3 bases: TGCGCCAGCAGCCTACCTACAGGCAGCTCTGGAAACACCATATATTTT. This codes for CASSLPTGSSGNTIYF.

The chain has TRBV19 and TRBJ1-4, with unresolved D. Trimming removed 5 bases at V and 5 bases at J, with 15 bases between. Germline-derived CDR1 and CDR2 are LNHDA and SQIVND (reference sequence). The CDR3 is 15 residues long. In nucleotides, the CDR3 is TGTGCCAGTAGTCCTGGGTCGACTCGGAATGAAAAACTGTTTTTT. Translating gives CASSPGSTRNEKLFF.

The chain couples TRBV2 to TRBJ2-2; possible D gene TRBD2, 5 bases. The CDR3 is 14 amino acids. Germline V gene data show CDR1 as SNHLY and CDR2 as FYNNEI. With 4 bases removed from V and 4 bases from J, the gap between germline ends came to 10 bases. CDR3 coding DNA: TGTGCCAGCAGTGGTGCAGGAGGCACCGGGGAGCTGTTTTTT. It specifies CASSGAGGTGELFF. The variable domain in full, with the rest retrieved from reference TRBV2 and TRBJ2-2, is EPEVTQTPSHQVTQMGQEVILRCVPISNHLYFYWYRQILGQKVEFLVSFYNNEISEKSEIFDDQFSVERPDGSNFTLKIRSTKLEDSAMYFCASSGAGGTGELFFGEGSRLTVL.

The J gene is TRBJ2-7, the V gene TRBV2, with 7 bases that match TRBD1. The CDR3 contains 14 residues. V shed 5 bases, J shed 0 bases, and the junction held 4 bases outside the gene matches. The germline gives CDR1 SNHLY, CDR2 FYNNEI. DNA of the CDR3: TGTGCCAGCAGTAAGACAGGGTACTCCTACGAGCAGTACTTC. This encodes CASSKTGYSYEQYF.

The chain couples TRBV5-1 to TRBJ1-1; TRBD1 agrees at 7 bases. Germline CDR1 SGHRS, CDR2 YFSETQ. Trimming removed 5 bases from V and 4 bases from J; junction bases left unmatched: 8. This CDR3 region has 14 residues. CDR3 sequence: CASSLGGGRTEAFF. The CDR3 DNA sequence: TGCGCCAGCAGTTTAGGGGGCGGACGCACTGAAGCTTTCTTT.

The table lists this clone with a count of one. The chain carries TRBV5-6 and TRBJ1-2; 8 positions match TRBD1. Germline V gene data show CDR1 as SGHDT and CDR2 as YYEEEE. J lost 8 bases, V lost 6 bases, and 15 bases had no gene match. CDR3 length: 15 residues. DNA of the CDR3: TGTGCCAGCAAGCCTTCTTGGACAGGGCCGTGGGGCTACACCTTC. Its translation: CASKPSWTGPWGYTF.

This chain uses TRBV5-1 with TRBJ2-1; TRBD2 matches 10 bases. The CDR3 consists of 17 residues. CDR1 and CDR2 from the germline V gene are SGHRS and YFSETQ. J gave up 7 bases and V 0 bases, and 10 bases lay outside the gene matches. CDR3 sequence (DNA): TGCGCCAGCAGCTTGGCGGAGGGACTAGCGAAGGGGAATGAGCAGTTCTTC. This encodes CASSLAEGLAKGNEQFF. Supplemented by reference TRBV5-1 and TRBJ2-1, the full variable domain reads KAGVTQTPRYLIKTRGQQVTLSCSPISGHRSVSWYQQTPGQGLQFLFEYFSETQRNKGNFPGRFSGRQFSNSRSEMNVSTLELGDSALYLCASSLAEGLAKGNEQFFGPGTRLTVL.

Notes on this clone: Other nucleotide sequences from this sample produce the same CDR3. The chain couples TRBV19 to TRBJ2-5; no reliable D call. Trimming cost V 9 bases and J 5 bases, with 10 bases left between them. The CDR3 sequence is 11 residues long. The V gene's germline CDR1 is LNHDA and CDR2 SQIVND (reference sequence). As DNA, the CDR3 is TGTGCCAGCCGAGACTTGGAGACCCAGTACTTC. This encodes CASRDLETQYF.

This chain connects TRBV15 to TRBJ1-6; the D gene is possibly TRBD1 (5 bases). The CDR3 runs to 14 residues. V lost 1 base and J lost 11, with 12 bases in between. Germline CDR1 and CDR2: LNHNV and YYDKDF (reference sequence). The CDR3 loop is CATSRVRDAAPLHF. CDR3 nucleotides: TGTGCCACCAGCAGAGTGCGGGACGCGGCACCCCTCCACTTT.

The rearrangement joins TRBV4-1 to TRBJ1-2; no firm D call. The germline CDR1 and CDR2 sequences are MGHRA and YSYEKL. The CDR3 contains 16 residues. V lost 0 bases and J 4 bases, leaving 15 bases between the germline ends. The CDR3, as DNA: TGCGCCAGCAGCCAAGATCCGGCTTCGAACGGCTATGGCTACACCTTC. As protein: CASSQDPASNGYGYTF.

The genes are TRBV2 and TRBJ2-6, with D hard to call. CDR3 length equals 14 residues. The germline CDR1 and CDR2 sequences are SNHLY and FYNNEI. Trimming removed 7 bases from V and 1 base from J, with 8 bases in between. For the CDR3, the DNA is TGTGCCAGCATAAGAGATTCTGGGGCCAACGTCCTGACTTTC. Translated, it gives CASIRDSGANVLTF.

The J gene is TRBJ2-5, the V gene TRBV5-1; 8 positions agree with TRBD1. V dropped 0 bases and J dropped 4; count of bases not matched to a gene: 11. The CDR3 is 17 amino acids. CDR1 and CDR2 from the germline V gene are SGHRS and YFSETQ. The CDR3 DNA sequence: TGCGCCAGCAGCTTGGACATCCGGACAGGGTGGTCAGAGACCCAGTACTTC. Amino acids: CASSLDIRTGWSETQYF.

The chain couples TRBV4-1 to TRBJ2-7, with 9 positions matching TRBD2. CDR1 and CDR2 from the germline V gene are MGHRA and YSYEKL. Trimming cost V 0 bases and J 3 bases; bases outside gene matches: 6. This CDR3 comprises 16 residues. CDR3: CASSQDRLAGHYEQYF. In nucleotides, the CDR3 is TGCGCCAGCAGCCAAGATCGTCTAGCGGGGCACTACGAGCAGTACTTC.

The genes are TRBV2 and TRBJ1-5; tentative D call: TRBD1 (6 bases). Germline V lookup: CDR1 SNHLY, CDR2 FYNNEI. Between the trimmed V and J ends, which lost 6 bases and 7 bases, there was a span of 19 bases. CDR3 length: 15 amino acids. For the CDR3, the DNA is TGTGCCAGCAGGGGTGACAGGCTTCGGATCCAGCCCCAGCATTTT. Amino acid sequence: CASRGDRLRIQPQHF.

The J gene is TRBJ2-7, the V gene TRBV5-6, with TRBD2 identical over 14 bases. Germline values: CDR1 SGHDT, CDR2 YYEEEE. The CDR3 contains 15 residues. The junction had 6 bases not matched to a gene; V was cut back by 4 bases and J by 6 bases. The CDR3, as DNA: TGTGCCAGCAGCGATGGACTAGCGGGAGGACGCGAGCAGTACTTC. This gives the protein CASSDGLAGGREQYF.

Of note for this clone: Other DNA sequences of this sample code for an identical CDR3. This sequence joins TRBV6-5 and TRBJ1-5; TRBD1 matches 8 bases. The V gene's germline CDR1 is MNHEY and CDR2 SVGAGI. This CDR3 is 14 amino acids long. Unmatched junction bases numbered 2, after V lost 6 bases and J lost 1 base. The CDR3 protein is CASRRTGSNQPQHF. Written as DNA, the CDR3 is TGTGCCAGCAGACGGACAGGGAGCAATCAGCCCCAGCATTTT.

This clone came up once. V gene TRBV19 combines with J gene TRBJ1-5; the D is unclear. Germline lookup yields CDR1 LNHDA and CDR2 SQIVND (reference sequence). This CDR3 has 15 residues. Trimming took 10 bases from V and 1 from J, leaving 17 bases between them. DNA of the CDR3: TGTGCCACCGTGGAATGGGCGTCGAGCAATCAGCCCCAGCATTTT. Its translation: CATVEWASSNQPQHF.

The chain recombines TRBV28 with TRBJ1-5; D remains ambiguous. The CDR3 sequence is 15 residues long. CDR1 and CDR2 (germline): MDHEN, SYDVKM. V was shortened by 2 bases and J by 4 bases, with 12 bases between the two germline ends. In DNA, the CDR3 is TGTGCCAGCAGTTTAGGTGGCAGACTAAATCAGCCCCAGCATTTT. It yields the protein CASSLGGRLNQPQHF.